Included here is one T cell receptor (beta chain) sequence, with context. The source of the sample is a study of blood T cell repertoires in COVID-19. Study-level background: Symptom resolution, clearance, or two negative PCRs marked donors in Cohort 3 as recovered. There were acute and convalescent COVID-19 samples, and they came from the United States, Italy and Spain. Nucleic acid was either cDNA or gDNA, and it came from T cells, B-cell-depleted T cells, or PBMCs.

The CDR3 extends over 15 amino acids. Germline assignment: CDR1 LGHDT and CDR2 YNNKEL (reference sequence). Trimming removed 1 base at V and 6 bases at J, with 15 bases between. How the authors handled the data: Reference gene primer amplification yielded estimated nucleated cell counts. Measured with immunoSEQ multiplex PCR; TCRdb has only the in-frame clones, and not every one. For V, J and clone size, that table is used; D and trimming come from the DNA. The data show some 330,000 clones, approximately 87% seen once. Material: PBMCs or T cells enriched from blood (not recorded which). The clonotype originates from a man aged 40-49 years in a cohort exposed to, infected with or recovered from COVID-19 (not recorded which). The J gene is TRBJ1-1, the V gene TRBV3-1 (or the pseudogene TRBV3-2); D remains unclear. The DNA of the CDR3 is TGTGCCAGCAGCCAAGTTGAAGCTTCCACGGCTGAAGCTTTCTTT. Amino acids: CASSQVEASTAEAFF.